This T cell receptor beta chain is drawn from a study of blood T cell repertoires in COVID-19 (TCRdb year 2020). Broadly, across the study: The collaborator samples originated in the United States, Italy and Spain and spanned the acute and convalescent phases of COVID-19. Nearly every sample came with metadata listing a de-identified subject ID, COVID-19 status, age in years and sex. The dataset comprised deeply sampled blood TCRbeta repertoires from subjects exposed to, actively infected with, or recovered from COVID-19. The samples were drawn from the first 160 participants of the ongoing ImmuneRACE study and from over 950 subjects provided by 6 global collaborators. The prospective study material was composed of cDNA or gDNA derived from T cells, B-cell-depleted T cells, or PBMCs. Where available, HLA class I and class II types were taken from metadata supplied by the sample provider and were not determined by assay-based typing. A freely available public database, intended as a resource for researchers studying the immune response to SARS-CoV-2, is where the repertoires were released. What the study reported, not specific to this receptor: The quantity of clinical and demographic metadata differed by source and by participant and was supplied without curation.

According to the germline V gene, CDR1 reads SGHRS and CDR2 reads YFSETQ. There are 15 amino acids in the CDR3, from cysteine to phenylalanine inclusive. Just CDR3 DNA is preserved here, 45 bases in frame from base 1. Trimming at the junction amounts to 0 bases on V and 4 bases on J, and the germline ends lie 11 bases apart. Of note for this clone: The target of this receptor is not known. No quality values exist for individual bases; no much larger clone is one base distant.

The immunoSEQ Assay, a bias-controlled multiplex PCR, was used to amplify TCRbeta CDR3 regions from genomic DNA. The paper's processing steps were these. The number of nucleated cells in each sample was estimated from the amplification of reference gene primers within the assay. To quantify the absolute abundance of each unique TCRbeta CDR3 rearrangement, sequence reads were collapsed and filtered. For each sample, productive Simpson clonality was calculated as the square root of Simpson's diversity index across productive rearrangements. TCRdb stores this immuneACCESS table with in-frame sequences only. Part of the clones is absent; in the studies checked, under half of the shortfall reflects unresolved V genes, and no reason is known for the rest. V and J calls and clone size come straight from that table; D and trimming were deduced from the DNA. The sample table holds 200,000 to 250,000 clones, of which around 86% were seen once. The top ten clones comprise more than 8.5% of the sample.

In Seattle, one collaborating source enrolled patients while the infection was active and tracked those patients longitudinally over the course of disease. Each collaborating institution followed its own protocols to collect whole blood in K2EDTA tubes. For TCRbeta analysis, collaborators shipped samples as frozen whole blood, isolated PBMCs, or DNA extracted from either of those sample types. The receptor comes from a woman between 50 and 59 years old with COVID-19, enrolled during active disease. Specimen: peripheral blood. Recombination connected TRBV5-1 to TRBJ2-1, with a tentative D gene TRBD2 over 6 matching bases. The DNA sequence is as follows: TGCGCCAGCAGCTTGGTAGCCCGGGGGTACAATGAGCAGTTCTTC. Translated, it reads CASSLVARGYNEQFF.